A selection of T cell receptor beta chains follows, all from one sample in a study of cytomegalovirus exposure and HLA in healthy donors. Assay used: immunoSEQ multiplex PCR; TCRdb lists only in-frame clones, some missing. The sample has around 150,000 clones; 63% are singletons. Input material: PBMCs. These receptors all come from a woman in her fifties or sixties in good health and CMV-seropositive. Each CDR3 is given without its conserved first and last residue. D genes are given only for firm matches.

TRBD2	TRBV7-6	TRBJ2-7	ASSLGGQNEQY
.	TRBV4-3	TRBJ2-1	ASSVGASSYNEQF
.	TRBV5-1	TRBJ1-1	ASSLGGYRFEAF
.	TRBV9	TRBJ1-2	ASSAYTYGYT
.	TRBV20-1	TRBJ2-7	SARQGYEQY
.	TRBV28	TRBJ2-7	ASSFGRAYEQY
.	TRBV7-3	TRBJ2-5	ASSLEGEWGTQY
.	TRBV4-3	TRBJ1-6	ASSDIQGSPLH
TRBD2	TRBV28	TRBJ2-7	ASSLEGLANEQY
.	TRBV29-1	TRBJ2-1	SVEDPGYNEQF
.	TRBV5-1	TRBJ1-4	ASSIPDGGNEKLF
.	TRBV18	TRBJ1-4	ASSRSPGVNEKLF
TRBD1	TRBV30	TRBJ1-5	AWRGTANNQPQH
.	TRBV21-1	TRBJ2-5	ASARVPPRRAEETQY
TRBD1	TRBV11-1	TRBJ2-7	ASSARDRGLREQY
TRBD2	TRBV5-1	TRBJ2-1	ASSQILAGENEQF
.	TRBV9	TRBJ2-1	ASSAHQLAYNEQF
TRBD2	TRBV19	TRBJ2-7	ASTFSSGSSYEQY
TRBD1	TRBV18	TRBJ1-1	ASSSDRDTEAF
.	TRBV6-5	TRBJ1-2	ASSYTGNYGYT
TRBD2	TRBV2	TRBJ2-3	ASRRGTSGRISDTQY
TRBD2	TRBV7-8	TRBJ2-2	ASSLAGGLNTGELF
.	TRBV28	TRBJ2-7	ASSPISAVLEQY
TRBD2	TRBV4-3	TRBJ2-7	ASSRIAGGPHDEQY
.	TRBV15	TRBJ1-4	ATSRGPELRGEKLF
TRBD1	TRBV5-1	TRBJ2-7	ASSSTRDRVLEQY
TRBD1	TRBV5-6	TRBJ2-7	ASSPGGQGAAYEQY
.	TRBV5-1	TRBJ1-6	ASSLGQGPPLH
TRBD2	TRBV7-3	TRBJ2-1	ASSLLAGSSNEQF
.	TRBV28	TRBJ1-1	ASSLPPMGRGTEAF
.	TRBV5-5	TRBJ1-2	ASTLRPFGESYGYT
TRBD2	TRBV10-3	TRBJ2-7	AISDAAGVGEQY
TRBD1	TRBV13	TRBJ1-1	ASSPWTGSGATEAF
TRBD1	TRBV4-3	TRBJ2-7	ASSQAAGTGGYEQY
.	TRBV2	TRBJ2-3	ASSVLEADTQY
TRBD1	TRBV5-4	TRBJ1-3	ASSYRDSGNTIY
.	TRBV29-1	TRBJ2-3	SVEDWGDTDTQY